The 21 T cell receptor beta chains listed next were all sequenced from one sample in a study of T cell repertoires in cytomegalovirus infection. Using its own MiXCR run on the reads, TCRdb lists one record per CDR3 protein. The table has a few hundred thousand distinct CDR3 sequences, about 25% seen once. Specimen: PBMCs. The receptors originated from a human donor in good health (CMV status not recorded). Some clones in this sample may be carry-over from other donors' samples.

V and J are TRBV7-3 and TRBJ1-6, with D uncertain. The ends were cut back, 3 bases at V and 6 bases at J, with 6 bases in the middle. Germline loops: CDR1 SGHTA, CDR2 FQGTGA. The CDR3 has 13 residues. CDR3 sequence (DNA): TGTGCCAGCAGCTTTTCGGTTAATTCACCCCTCCACTTT. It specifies CASSFSVNSPLHF.

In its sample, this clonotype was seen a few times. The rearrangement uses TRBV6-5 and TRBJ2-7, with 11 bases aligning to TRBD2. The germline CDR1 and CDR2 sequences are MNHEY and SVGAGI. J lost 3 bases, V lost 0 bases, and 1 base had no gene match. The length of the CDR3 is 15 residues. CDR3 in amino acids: CASSYSGTSGYEQYV. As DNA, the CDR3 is TGTGCCAGCAGTTACTCCGGGACTAGCGGCTACGAGCAGTACGTC.

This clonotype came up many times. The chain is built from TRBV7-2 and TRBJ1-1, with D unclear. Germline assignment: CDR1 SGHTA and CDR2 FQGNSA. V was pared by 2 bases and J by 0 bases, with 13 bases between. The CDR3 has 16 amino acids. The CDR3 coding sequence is TGTGCCAGCAGCTTATTCACGGGATTCATGAACACTGAAGCTTTCTTT. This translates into CASSLFTGFMNTEAFF.

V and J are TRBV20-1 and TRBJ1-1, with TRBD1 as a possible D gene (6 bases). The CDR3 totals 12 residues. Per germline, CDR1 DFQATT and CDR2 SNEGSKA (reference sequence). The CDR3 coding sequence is TGCAGGGTCCAGGGGACTAACACTGAAGCTTTCTTT. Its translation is CRVQGTNTEAFF.

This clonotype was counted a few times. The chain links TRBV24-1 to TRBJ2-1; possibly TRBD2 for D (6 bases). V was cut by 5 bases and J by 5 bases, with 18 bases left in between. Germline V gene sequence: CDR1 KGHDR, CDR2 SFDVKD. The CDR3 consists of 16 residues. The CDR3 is CATSVSGLLLDNEQFF. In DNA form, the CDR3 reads TGTGCCACCAGTGTATCGGGACTTCTTCTTGACAATGAGCAGTTCTTC.

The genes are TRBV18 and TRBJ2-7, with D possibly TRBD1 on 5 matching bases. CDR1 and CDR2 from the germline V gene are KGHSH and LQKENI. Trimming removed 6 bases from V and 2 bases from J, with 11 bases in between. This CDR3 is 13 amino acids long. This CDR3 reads CASSLRAPYEQYF. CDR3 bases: TGTGCCAGCTCTCTCAGGGCTCCCTACGAGCAGTACTTC.

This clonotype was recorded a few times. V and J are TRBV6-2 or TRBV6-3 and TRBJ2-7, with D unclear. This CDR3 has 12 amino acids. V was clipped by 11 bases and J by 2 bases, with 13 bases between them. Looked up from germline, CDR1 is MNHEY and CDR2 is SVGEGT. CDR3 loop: CACETNTYEQYF. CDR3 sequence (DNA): TGTGCCTGCGAGACCAATACCTACGAGCAGTACTTC.

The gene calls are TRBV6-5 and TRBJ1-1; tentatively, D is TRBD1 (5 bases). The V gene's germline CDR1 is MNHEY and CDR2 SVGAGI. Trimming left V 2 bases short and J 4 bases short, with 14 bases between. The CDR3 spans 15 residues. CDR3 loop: CASSYDGAVGTEAFF. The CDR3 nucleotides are TGTGCCAGCAGTTACGACGGGGCAGTGGGCACTGAAGCTTTCTTT.

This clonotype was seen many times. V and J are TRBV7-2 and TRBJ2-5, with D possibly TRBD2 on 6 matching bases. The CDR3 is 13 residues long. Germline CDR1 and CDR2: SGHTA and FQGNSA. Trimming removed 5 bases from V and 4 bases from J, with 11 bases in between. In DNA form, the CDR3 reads TGTGCCAGCAGCGGGGGACTGGGAGAGACCCAGTACTTC. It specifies CASSGGLGETQYF.

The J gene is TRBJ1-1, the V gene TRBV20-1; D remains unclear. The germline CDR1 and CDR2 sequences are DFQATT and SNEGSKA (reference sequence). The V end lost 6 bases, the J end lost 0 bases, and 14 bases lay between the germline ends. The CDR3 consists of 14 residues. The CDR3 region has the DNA TGCAGTGCCCCCAAAGGAGGAATGAACACTGAAGCTTTCTTT. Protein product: CSAPKGGMNTEAFF.

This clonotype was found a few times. CDR3 in amino acids: CIATPNNRGPAFF. Written as DNA, the CDR3 is TGCATTGCGACCCCGAATAACAGGGGCCCAGCTTTCTTT. This chain joins TRBV20-1 and TRBJ1-1; 7 bases fit TRBD1. The CDR3 loop spans 13 amino acids. Per the germline V gene, CDR1 is DFQATT and CDR2 is SNEGSKA (reference sequence).

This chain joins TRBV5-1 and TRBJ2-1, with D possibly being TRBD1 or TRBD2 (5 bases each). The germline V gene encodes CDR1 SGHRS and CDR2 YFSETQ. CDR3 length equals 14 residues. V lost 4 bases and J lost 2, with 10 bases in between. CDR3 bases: TGCGCCAGCAGCCGTCGGGGCCCCTACAATGAGCAGTTCTTC. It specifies CASSRRGPYNEQFF.

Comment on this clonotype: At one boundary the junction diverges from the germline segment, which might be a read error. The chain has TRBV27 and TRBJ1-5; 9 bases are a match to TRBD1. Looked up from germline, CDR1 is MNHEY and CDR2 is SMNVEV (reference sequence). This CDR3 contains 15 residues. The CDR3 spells CASSLNRGPNQHQHF. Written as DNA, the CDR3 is TGTGCCAGCAGTTTAAACAGGGGGCCCAATCAGCACCAGCATTTT.

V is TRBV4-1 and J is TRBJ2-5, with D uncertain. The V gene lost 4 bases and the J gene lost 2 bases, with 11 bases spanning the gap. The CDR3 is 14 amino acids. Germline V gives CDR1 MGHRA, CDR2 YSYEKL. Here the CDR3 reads CASSPRSYQETQYF. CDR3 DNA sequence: TGCGCCAGCAGCCCTCGGTCATATCAAGAGACCCAGTACTTC.

The CDR3 sequence: CSAHGTNVRISTDTQYF. The DNA for the CDR3 is TGCAGTGCTCACGGTACTAATGTGAGAATTAGCACAGATACGCAGTATTTT. V is TRBV20-1 and J is TRBJ2-3; D not resolved. Germline V gives CDR1 DFQATT, CDR2 SNEGSKA (reference sequence). The CDR3 is made up of 17 amino acids. V gave up 5 bases and J gave up 0 bases, with 21 bases separating them.

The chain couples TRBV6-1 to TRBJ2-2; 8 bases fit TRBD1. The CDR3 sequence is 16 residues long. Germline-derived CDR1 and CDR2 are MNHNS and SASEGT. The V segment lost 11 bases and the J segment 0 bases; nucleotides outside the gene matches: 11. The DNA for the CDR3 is TGTGCCCATGGAACAGGGGGTCCCTCGAACACCGGGGAGCTGTTTTTT. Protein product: CAHGTGGPSNTGELFF.

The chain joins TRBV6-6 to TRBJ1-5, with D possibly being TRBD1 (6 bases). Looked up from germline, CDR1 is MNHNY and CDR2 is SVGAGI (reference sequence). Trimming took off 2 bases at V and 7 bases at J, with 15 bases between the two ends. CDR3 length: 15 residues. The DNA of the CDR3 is TGTGCCAGCAGTTACACGGCTCAGGGGAACCAGCCCCAGCATTTT. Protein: CASSYTAQGNQPQHF.

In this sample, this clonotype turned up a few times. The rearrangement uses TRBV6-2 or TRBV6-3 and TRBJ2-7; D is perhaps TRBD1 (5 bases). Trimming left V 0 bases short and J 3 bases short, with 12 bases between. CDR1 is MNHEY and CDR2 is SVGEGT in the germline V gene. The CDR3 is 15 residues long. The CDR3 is CASSYSSGFNYEQYF. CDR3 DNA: TGTGCCAGCAGTTACTCCTCAGGGTTCAACTACGAGCAGTACTTC.

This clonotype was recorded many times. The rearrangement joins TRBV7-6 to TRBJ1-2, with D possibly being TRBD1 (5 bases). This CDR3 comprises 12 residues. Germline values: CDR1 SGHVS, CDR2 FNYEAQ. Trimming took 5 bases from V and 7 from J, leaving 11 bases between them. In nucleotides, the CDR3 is TGTGCCAGCAGCCAGGCCGGGGGTGGCTACACCTTC. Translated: CASSQAGGGYTF.

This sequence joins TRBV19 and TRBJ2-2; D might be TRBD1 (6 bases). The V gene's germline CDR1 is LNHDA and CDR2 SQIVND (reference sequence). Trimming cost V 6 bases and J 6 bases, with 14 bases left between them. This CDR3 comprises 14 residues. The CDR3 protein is CASSQAQGSGELFF. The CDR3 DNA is TGTGCCAGTAGCCAAGCCCAGGGGTCCGGGGAGCTGTTTTTT.

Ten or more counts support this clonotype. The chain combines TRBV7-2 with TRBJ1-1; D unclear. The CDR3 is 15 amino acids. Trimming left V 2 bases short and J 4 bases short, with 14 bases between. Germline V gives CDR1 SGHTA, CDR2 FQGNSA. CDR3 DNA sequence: TGTGCCAGCAGCTTAAGGTGGGAGAGGACCACTGAAGCTTTCTTT. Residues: CASSLRWERTTEAFF.